This T cell receptor (beta chain) was sequenced in a study of CD8+ T cells in alopecia areata. About the research overall: Treated patients swallowed 5 to 10 mg of oral tofacitinib twice daily. General observations from the study: Relative to normal scalp, lesional scalp, especially alopecia totalis/universalis, showed higher clonality.

RNA was extracted and reverse transcribed into cDNA as the sequencing template. This table comes from immunoSEQ multiplex PCR, and its TCRdb copy is limited to in-frame clones, with some not included. The sample includes some 170,000 clones, just over 65% seen only once; the top ten take about an eighth. For this clone: Its antigen is undetermined.

Peripheral blood and lesional scalp punch biopsies came from alopecia areata patients. Researchers picked out CD4+ and CD8+ T cells from PBMCs by sorting. Germline assignment: CDR1 GTSNPN and CDR2 SVGIG (reference sequence). The CDR3 extends over 14 amino acids. V lost 0 bases, J lost 6 bases, and 4 bases stayed unmatched. This sequence originates from a human donor with alopecia areata. The sequencing here drew on CD8+ T cells sorted from blood, taken at week 0. The rearrangement uses TRBV30 and TRBJ1-5; 8 bases align to TRBD1. The CDR3 DNA follows: TGTGCCTGGAGTGTAACAGACAGGGGTCAGCCCCAGCATTTT. This sequence encodes CAWSVTDRGQPQHF.